Here is one T cell receptor beta chain with its context. The antigen remains undetermined. This entry comes from a study of T cell responses to AZD1222 COVID-19 vaccine. As for the study in general: Analysis merged second doses at about 4 or about 12 weeks. Findings and limits, study-wide: No day 14 peak samples; only post-peak repertoires were characterized.

The CDR3 runs 12 residues. Trimming took 7 bases from V and 2 from J; bases not matched to a gene: 2. Germline CDR1 and CDR2: GTSNPN and SVGIG (reference sequence). Some clones are missing from TCRdb's copy, which holds only in-frame ones; the method was immunoSEQ multiplex PCR. This repertoire shows 70,000 or so clones, around 86% found once; its top ten account for 20% to 30%. The J gene is TRBJ2-7, the V gene TRBV30, with TRBD1 identical over 10 bases. The source of this sequence is an adult in good health. Source: peripheral blood, taken on day 0 of AZD1222 vaccination. The CDR3: CASGQGAYEQYF. DNA for the CDR3: TGTGCCTCCGGACAGGGGGCCTACGAGCAGTACTTC.